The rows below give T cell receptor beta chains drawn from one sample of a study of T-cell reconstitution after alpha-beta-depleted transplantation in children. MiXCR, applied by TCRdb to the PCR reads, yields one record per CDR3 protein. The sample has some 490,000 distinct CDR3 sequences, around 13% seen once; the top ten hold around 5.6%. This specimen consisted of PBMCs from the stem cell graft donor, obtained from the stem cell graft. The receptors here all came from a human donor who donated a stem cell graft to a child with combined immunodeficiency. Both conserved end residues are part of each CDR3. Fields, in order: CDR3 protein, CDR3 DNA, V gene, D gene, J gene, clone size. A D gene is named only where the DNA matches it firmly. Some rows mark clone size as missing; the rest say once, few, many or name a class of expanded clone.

CDR3aa: CSFRQGYNQPQHF; CDR3nt: TGCAGCTTCCGACAGGGGTACAATCAGCCCCAGCATTTT; v_gene: TRBV29-1; d_gene: TRBD1; j_gene: TRBJ1-5; abundance: few
CDR3aa: CASSFWGDNTGELFF; CDR3nt: TGCGCCAGCAGCTTCTGGGGGGATAACACCGGGGAGCTGTTTTTT; v_gene: TRBV5-1; d_gene: -; j_gene: TRBJ2-2; abundance: -
CDR3aa: CASSQEQVYGEQFF; CDR3nt: TGTGCCAGCAGCCAAGAGCAGGTTTACGGTGAGCAGTTCTTC; v_gene: TRBV3-1; d_gene: -; j_gene: TRBJ2-1; abundance: -
CDR3aa: CASSPRSGATYGYTF; CDR3nt: TGTGCCAGCAGTCCGAGGTCAGGGGCAACATATGGCTACACCTTC; v_gene: TRBV12-3/TRBV12-4; d_gene: -; j_gene: TRBJ1-2; abundance: few
CDR3aa: CSVETGGASGELFF; CDR3nt: TGCAGCGTTGAGACGGGGGGCGCCTCCGGGGAGCTGTTTTTT; v_gene: TRBV29-1; d_gene: -; j_gene: TRBJ2-2; abundance: few
CDR3aa: CASSSHRRGQGVEKLFF; CDR3nt: TGTGCCAGCAGCTCCCATCGTAGGGGACAGGGAGTGGAAAAACTGTTTTTT; v_gene: TRBV7-2; d_gene: TRBD1; j_gene: TRBJ1-4; abundance: few
CDR3aa: CASSLWSRSYNEQFF; CDR3nt: TGTGCCAGCAGTTTGTGGTCCCGTTCCTACAATGAGCAGTTCTTC; v_gene: TRBV28; d_gene: -; j_gene: TRBJ2-1; abundance: many
CDR3aa: CASSQAEGRRETQYF; CDR3nt: TGTGCCAGCAGCCAAGCCGAGGGTAGACGAGAGACCCAGTACTTC; v_gene: TRBV4-2; d_gene: -; j_gene: TRBJ2-5; abundance: -
CDR3aa: CASTKRRGEQFF; CDR3nt: TGTGCCAGCACCAAGCGTAGGGGTGAGCAGTTCTTC; v_gene: TRBV12-3/TRBV12-4; d_gene: -; j_gene: TRBJ2-1; abundance: many
CDR3aa: CASSQVLSARTNEQFF; CDR3nt: TGTGCCAGCAGCCAAGTTCTCTCCGCCCGAACTAATGAGCAGTTCTTC; v_gene: TRBV4-2; d_gene: -; j_gene: TRBJ2-1; abundance: -
CDR3aa: CASSPGTTISQETQYF; CDR3nt: TGTGCCAGCAGCCCGGGGACTACCATCTCCCAAGAGACCCAGTACTTC; v_gene: TRBV27; d_gene: TRBD2; j_gene: TRBJ2-5; abundance: many
CDR3aa: CASSETTGRGAEAFF; CDR3nt: TGTGCCAGCAGTGAAACGACAGGGAGAGGGGCTGAAGCTTTCTTT; v_gene: TRBV2; d_gene: TRBD1; j_gene: TRBJ1-1; abundance: few
CDR3aa: CASSPPPAATYTGELFF; CDR3nt: TGTGCCAGCAGTCCACCGCCCGCGGCGACGTACACCGGGGAGCTGTTTTTT; v_gene: TRBV6-2/TRBV6-3; d_gene: -; j_gene: TRBJ2-2; abundance: few
CDR3aa: CASSLPGGNEQFF; CDR3nt: TGTGCCAGCAGTTTGCCCGGAGGGAATGAGCAGTTCTTC; v_gene: TRBV27; d_gene: -; j_gene: TRBJ2-1; abundance: many
CDR3aa: CSGASSREQYF; CDR3nt: TGCAGTGGGGCGTCCTCTCGTGAGCAGTACTTC; v_gene: TRBV20-1; d_gene: -; j_gene: TRBJ2-7; abundance: few
CDR3aa: CASAGEREGYNEQFF; CDR3nt: TGTGCCAGCGCGGGGGAGCGGGAGGGCTACAATGAGCAGTTCTTC; v_gene: TRBV9; d_gene: TRBD2; j_gene: TRBJ2-1; abundance: few
CDR3aa: CSRREQYF; CDR3nt: TGCAGCCGTCGTGAGCAGTACTTC; v_gene: TRBV29-1; d_gene: -; j_gene: TRBJ2-7; abundance: few
CDR3aa: CASSETRLGEQYF; CDR3nt: TGTGCCAGCAGTGAAACCCGCTTGGGCGAGCAGTACTTC; v_gene: TRBV2; d_gene: -; j_gene: TRBJ2-7; abundance: -
CDR3aa: CASSPPRASGTYEQYF; CDR3nt: TGTGCCAGCTCACCACCGAGGGCTAGCGGGACCTACGAGCAGTACTTC; v_gene: TRBV18; d_gene: TRBD2; j_gene: TRBJ2-7; abundance: -
CDR3aa: CASSLGQGMVYEQYF; CDR3nt: TGTGCCAGCAGCTTAGGTCAGGGGATGGTCTACGAGCAGTACTTC; v_gene: TRBV11-3; d_gene: -; j_gene: TRBJ2-7; abundance: few
CDR3aa: CAITSGGGWGTGDYEQYF; CDR3nt: TGTGCCATCACCTCAGGGGGGGGATGGGGGACAGGTGATTACGAGCAGTACTTC; v_gene: TRBV10-3; d_gene: -; j_gene: TRBJ2-7; abundance: -
CDR3aa: CASSADSTQYF; CDR3nt: TGTGCCAGCAGCGCGGACAGTACGCAGTATTTT; v_gene: TRBV12-3/TRBV12-4; d_gene: -; j_gene: TRBJ2-3; abundance: -
CDR3aa: CASSFGGPEQYF; CDR3nt: TGTGCCAGCAGTTTTGGGGGGCCCGAGCAGTACTTC; v_gene: TRBV12-3/TRBV12-4; d_gene: -; j_gene: TRBJ2-7; abundance: few
CDR3aa: CASSLGPEFGEQYF; CDR3nt: TGTGCCAGCAGTTTAGGGCCGGAGTTCGGCGAGCAGTACTTC; v_gene: TRBV12-3/TRBV12-4; d_gene: -; j_gene: TRBJ2-7; abundance: -
CDR3aa: CASSARPSGIGHNEQFF; CDR3nt: TGTGCCAGCAGCGCCCGACCTAGCGGGATCGGCCACAATGAGCAGTTCTTC; v_gene: TRBV9; d_gene: TRBD2; j_gene: TRBJ2-1; abundance: many
CDR3aa: CASRARDTSLTDTQYF; CDR3nt: TGTGCCAGCCGGGCGCGTGATACTTCTCTCACAGATACGCAGTATTTT; v_gene: TRBV5-6; d_gene: -; j_gene: TRBJ2-3; abundance: few
CDR3aa: CASGSTGGYTEAFF; CDR3nt: TGTGCCAGCGGGTCAACAGGGGGTTACACTGAAGCTTTCTTT; v_gene: TRBV6-1; d_gene: TRBD1; j_gene: TRBJ1-1; abundance: -
CDR3aa: CSAGRDRGLFPRGTEAFF; CDR3nt: TGCAGTGCTGGCCGGGACAGGGGGCTATTCCCGAGGGGAACTGAAGCTTTCTTT; v_gene: TRBV20-1; d_gene: TRBD1; j_gene: TRBJ1-1; abundance: few